Following are 2 T cell receptor beta chains from one sample sequenced in a study of identical twins' blood T cells. TCRdb ran MiXCR on the 5' RACE reads and lists one entry per CDR3 protein. The repertoire includes about 370,000 distinct CDR3 sequences, approximately 30% of them detected once, and 5.5% to 7% sits in the top ten. The sequenced sample consisted of PBMCs. These receptors were taken from a woman aged 18 to 55 in good health.

Written as DNA, the CDR3 is TGTGCCAGCAGTTACCCCCGGGGAACGCCCACTGGGGTAGCTTTCTTT. Translated, it gives CASSYPRGTPTGVAFF. V usage is TRBV6-2 or TRBV6-3 and J usage is TRBJ1-1; D remains ambiguous. V gave up 2 bases and J gave up 10 bases, with 23 bases separating them. CDR1 is MNHEY and CDR2 is SVGEGT in the germline V gene. The CDR3 has 16 amino acids.

V is TRBV5-5 and J is TRBJ2-1; weak D call: TRBD2 (5 bases). CDR3 length: 13 amino acids. Per germline, CDR1 SGHKS and CDR2 YYEKEE (reference sequence). V lost 6 bases, J lost 0 bases, and 7 bases lay in between. The CDR3 loop is CASNGGSYNEQFF. The CDR3, as DNA: TGTGCCAGCAACGGAGGCTCCTACAATGAGCAGTTCTTC.